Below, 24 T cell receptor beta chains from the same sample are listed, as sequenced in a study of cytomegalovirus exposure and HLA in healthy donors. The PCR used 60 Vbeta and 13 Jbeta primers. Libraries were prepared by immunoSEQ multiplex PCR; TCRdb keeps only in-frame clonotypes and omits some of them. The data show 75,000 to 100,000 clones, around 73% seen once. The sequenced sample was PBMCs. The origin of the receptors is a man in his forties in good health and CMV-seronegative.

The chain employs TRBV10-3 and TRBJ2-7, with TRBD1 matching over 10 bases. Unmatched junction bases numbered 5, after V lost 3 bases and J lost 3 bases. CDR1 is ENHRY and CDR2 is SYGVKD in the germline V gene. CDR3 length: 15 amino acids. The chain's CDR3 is CAISDRDRGIYEQYF. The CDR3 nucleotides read TGTGCCATCAGTGACCGGGACAGGGGTATCTACGAGCAGTACTTC.

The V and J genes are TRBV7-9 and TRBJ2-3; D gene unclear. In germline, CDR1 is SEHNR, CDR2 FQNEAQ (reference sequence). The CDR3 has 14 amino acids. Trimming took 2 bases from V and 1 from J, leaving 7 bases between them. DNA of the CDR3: TGTGCCAGCAGCTTACTGCGTCGCACAGATACGCAGTATTTT. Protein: CASSLLRRTDTQYF.

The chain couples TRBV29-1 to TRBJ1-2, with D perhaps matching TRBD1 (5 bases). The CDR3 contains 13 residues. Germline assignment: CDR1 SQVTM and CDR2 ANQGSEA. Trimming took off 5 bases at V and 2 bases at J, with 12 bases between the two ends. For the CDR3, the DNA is TGCAGCGTTTGGGCAGGGAGGAACTATGGCTACACCTTC. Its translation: CSVWAGRNYGYTF.

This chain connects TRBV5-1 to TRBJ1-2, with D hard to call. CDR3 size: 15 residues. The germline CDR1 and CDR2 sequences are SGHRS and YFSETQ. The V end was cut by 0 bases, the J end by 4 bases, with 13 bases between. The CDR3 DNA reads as TGCGCCAGCAGCTTGGGTGCTACCCGGAGCTATGGCTACACCTTC. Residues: CASSLGATRSYGYTF.

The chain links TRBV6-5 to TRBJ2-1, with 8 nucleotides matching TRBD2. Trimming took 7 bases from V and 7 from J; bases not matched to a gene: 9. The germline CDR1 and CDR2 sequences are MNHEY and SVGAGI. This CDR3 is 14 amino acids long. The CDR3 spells CASKGAGAPNEQFF. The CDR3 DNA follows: TGTGCCAGCAAAGGAGCGGGAGCCCCTAATGAGCAGTTCTTC.

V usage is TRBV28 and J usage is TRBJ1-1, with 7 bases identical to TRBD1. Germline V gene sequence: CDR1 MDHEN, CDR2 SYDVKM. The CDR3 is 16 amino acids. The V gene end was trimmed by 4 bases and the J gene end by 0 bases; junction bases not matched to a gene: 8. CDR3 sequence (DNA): TGTGCCAGCAGTTCCCTTTCCAGGGGGGTGAACACTGAAGCTTTCTTT. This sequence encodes CASSSLSRGVNTEAFF.

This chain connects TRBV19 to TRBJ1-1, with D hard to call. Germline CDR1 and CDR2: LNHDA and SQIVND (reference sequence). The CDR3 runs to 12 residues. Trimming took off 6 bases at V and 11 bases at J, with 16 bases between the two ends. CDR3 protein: CASSPRGAAAFF. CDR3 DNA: TGTGCCAGTAGCCCTCGAGGTGCGGCGGCTTTCTTT.

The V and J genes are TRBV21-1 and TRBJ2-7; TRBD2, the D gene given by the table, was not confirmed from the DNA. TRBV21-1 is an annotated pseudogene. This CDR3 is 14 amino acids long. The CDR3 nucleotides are TGTGCCAGCAGCAACAGCGGGAGGAATTACGAGCAGTACTTC. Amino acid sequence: CASSNSGRNYEQYF.

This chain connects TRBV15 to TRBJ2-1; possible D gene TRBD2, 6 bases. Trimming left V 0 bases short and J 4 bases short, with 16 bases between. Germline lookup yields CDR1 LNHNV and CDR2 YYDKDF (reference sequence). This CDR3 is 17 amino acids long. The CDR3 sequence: CATSREPAGRRYNEQFF. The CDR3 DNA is TGTGCCACCAGCAGAGAGCCGGCGGGGAGACGATACAATGAGCAGTTCTTC.

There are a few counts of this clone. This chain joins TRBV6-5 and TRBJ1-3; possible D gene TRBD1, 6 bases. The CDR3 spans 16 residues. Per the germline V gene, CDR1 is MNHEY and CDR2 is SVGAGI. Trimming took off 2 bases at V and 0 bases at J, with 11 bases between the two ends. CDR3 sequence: CASSYVGASSGNTIYF. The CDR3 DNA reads TGTGCCAGCAGTTACGTGGGGGCCAGCTCTGGAAACACCATATATTTT.

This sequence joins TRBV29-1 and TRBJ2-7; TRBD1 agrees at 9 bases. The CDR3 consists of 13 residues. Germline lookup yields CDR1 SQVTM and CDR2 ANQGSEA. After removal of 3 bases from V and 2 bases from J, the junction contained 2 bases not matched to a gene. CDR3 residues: CSVDGQGTYEQYF. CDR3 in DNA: TGCAGCGTTGACGGACAGGGGACCTACGAGCAGTACTTC.

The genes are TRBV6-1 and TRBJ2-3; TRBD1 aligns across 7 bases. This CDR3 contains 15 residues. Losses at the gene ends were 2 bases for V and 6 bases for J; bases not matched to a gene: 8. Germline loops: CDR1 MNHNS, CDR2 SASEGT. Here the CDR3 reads CASSEYLGGADTQYF. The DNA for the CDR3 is TGTGCCAGCAGTGAATATCTAGGGGGCGCCGATACGCAGTATTTT.

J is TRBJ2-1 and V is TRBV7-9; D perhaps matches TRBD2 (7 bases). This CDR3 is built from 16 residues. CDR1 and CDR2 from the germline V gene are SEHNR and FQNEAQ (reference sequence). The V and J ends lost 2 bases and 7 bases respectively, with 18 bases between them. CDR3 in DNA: TGTGCCAGCAGCTTAACATTTGGGGGGGCGGTTAATGAGCAGTTCTTC. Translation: CASSLTFGGAVNEQFF.

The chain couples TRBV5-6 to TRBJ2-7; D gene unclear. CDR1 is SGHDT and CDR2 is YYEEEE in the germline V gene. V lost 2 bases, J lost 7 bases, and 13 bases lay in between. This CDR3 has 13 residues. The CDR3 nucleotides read TGTGCCAGCAGCTTCAGGCAGGCGAAGGAGCAGTACTTC. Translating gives CASSFRQAKEQYF.

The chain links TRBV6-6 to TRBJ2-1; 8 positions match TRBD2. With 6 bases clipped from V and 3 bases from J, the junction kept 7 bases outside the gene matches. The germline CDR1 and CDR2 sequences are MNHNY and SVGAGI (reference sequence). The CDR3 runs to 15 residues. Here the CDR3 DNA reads TGTGCCAGCAGATCTCCGGGACTAGGCTACAATGAGCAGTTCTTC. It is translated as CASRSPGLGYNEQFF.

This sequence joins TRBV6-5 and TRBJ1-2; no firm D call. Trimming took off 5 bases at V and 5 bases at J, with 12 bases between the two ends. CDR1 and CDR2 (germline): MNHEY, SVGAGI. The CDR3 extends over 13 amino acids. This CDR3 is CASSTPRGYGYTF. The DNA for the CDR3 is TGTGCCAGCAGTACCCCTCGGGGTTATGGCTACACCTTC.

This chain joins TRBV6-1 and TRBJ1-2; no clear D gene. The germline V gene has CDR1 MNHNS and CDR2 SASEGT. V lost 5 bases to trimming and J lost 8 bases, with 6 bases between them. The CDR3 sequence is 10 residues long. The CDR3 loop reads CASSTGGYTF. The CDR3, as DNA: TGTGCCAGCAGTACGGGAGGCTACACCTTC.

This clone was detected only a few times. CDR3 in amino acids: CAWSGGLAGPGGEQYF. The CDR3 nucleotides are TGTGCCTGGAGTGGGGGACTAGCGGGGCCCGGCGGCGAGCAGTACTTC. The J gene is TRBJ2-7, the V gene TRBV30; 13 nucleotides line up with TRBD2. The CDR3 spans 16 residues. Losses at the gene ends were 1 base for V and 6 bases for J; bases not matched to a gene: 9. Germline assignment: CDR1 GTSNPN and CDR2 SVGIG (reference sequence). The whole variable domain, filled in from reference TRBV30 and TRBJ2-7, reads SQTIHQWPATLVQPVGSPLSLECTVEGTSNPNLYWYRQAAGRGLQLLFYSVGIGQISSEVPQNLSASRPQDRQFILSSKKLLLSDSGFYLCAWSGGLAGPGGEQYFGPGTRLTVT.

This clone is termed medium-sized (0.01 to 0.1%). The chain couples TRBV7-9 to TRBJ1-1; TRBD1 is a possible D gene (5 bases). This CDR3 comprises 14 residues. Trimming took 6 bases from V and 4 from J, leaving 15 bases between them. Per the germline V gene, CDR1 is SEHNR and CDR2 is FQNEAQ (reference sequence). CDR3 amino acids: CASRDPGSATEAFF. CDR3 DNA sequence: TGTGCCAGCAGGGACCCAGGGTCCGCCACTGAAGCTTTCTTT.

This CDR3 is CASSNRLLPTQYF. CDR3 DNA sequence: TGTGCCAGCAGTAATAGACTCCTGCCGACCCAGTACTTC. V usage is TRBV13 and J usage is TRBJ2-5; D uncertain. Germline V CDR1 and CDR2: PRHDT, FYEKMQ (reference sequence). V lost 6 bases and J lost 7, with 15 bases in between. The CDR3 runs to 13 residues.

CDR3 nucleotides: TGTGCCAGCAGCCCCGGACAGAACAACTATGGCTACACCTTC. It specifies CASSPGQNNYGYTF. The genes are TRBV7-8 and TRBJ1-2; tentatively, D is TRBD1 (6 bases). CDR3 size: 14 residues. The germline gives CDR1 SGHVS, CDR2 FQNEAQ. V was clipped by 5 bases and J by 2 bases, with 12 bases between them.

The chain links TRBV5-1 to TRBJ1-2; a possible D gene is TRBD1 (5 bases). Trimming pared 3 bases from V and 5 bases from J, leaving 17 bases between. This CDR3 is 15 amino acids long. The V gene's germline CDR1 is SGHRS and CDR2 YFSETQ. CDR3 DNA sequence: TGCGCCAGCAGCTCTGGTTGGGGCGCGAGGTATGGCTACACCTTC. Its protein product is CASSSGWGARYGYTF.

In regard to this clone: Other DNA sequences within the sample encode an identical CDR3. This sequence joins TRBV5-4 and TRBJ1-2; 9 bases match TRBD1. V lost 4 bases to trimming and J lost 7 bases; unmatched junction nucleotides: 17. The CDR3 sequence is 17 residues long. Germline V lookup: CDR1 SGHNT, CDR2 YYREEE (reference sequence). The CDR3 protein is CASSVATGQGGDRGYTF. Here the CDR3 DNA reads TGTGCCAGCAGCGTAGCCACGGGACAGGGAGGAGATCGTGGCTACACCTTC.

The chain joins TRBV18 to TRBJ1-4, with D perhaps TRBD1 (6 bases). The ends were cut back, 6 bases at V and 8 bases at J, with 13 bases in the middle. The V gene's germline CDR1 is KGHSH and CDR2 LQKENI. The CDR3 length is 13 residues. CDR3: CASSPRQEEKLFF. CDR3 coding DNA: TGTGCCAGCTCCCCTAGACAGGAAGAAAAACTGTTTTTT.